These 15 T cell receptor beta chains were sequenced from one sample in a study of shared clonotypes between healthy human individuals. Terminally differentiated effector memory CD45RA+ cells were excluded from the naive CD8 cells, which were CD45RO-negative and positively selected for CCR7. Measured with immunoSEQ multiplex PCR; TCRdb has only the in-frame clones, and not every one. The sample holds some 2,100,000 clones, 90% to 95% seen once. The sample comprised naive CD8+ T cells from PBMCs. The receptors stem from a man between 18 and 35 years old in good health. Some clones in this sample may be carry-over from other donors' samples.

This clone has a handful of counts. The CDR3 sequence is CSARGYVARDGGYGYTF. In DNA, the CDR3 is TGCAGCGCCCGCGGTTACGTCGCGAGGGATGGGGGCTATGGCTACACCTTC. V gene TRBV29-1 combines with J gene TRBJ1-2, with D possibly matching TRBD1 (5 bases). V was shortened by 7 bases and J by 4 bases, with 28 bases between the two germline ends. The CDR3 is 17 amino acids. Looked up from germline, CDR1 is SQVTM and CDR2 is ANQGSEA.

The genes are TRBV6-6 and TRBJ1-1; D uncertain. The CDR3 runs 13 residues. V was pared by 0 bases and J by 1 base, with 3 bases between. Germline V gene lookup returns CDR1 MNHNY and CDR2 SVGAGI (reference sequence). CDR3 amino acids: CASSYSQNTEAFF. In DNA form, the CDR3 reads TGTGCCAGCAGTTACTCCCAGAACACTGAAGCTTTCTTT.

The chain links TRBV9 to TRBJ2-4, with D possibly being TRBD2 (6 bases). Trimming removed 3 bases at V and 6 bases at J, with 13 bases between. Per germline, CDR1 SGDLS and CDR2 YYNGEE. The CDR3 totals 14 residues. The CDR3 loop reads CASSARDSSNIQYF. The CDR3 region has the DNA TGTGCCAGCAGCGCCCGGGACTCATCAAACATTCAGTACTTC.

The chain joins TRBV10-3 to TRBJ2-7; 9 bases agree with TRBD2. Germline trimming cut 3 bases from V and 3 bases from J; bases unmatched to any gene: 0. The CDR3 totals 13 residues. Per the germline V gene, CDR1 is ENHRY and CDR2 is SYGVKD. The CDR3 loop reads CAISDSGGYEQYF. CDR3 bases: TGTGCCATCAGTGATAGCGGGGGCTACGAGCAGTACTTC.

This clone appeared once. This sequence joins TRBV11-2 and TRBJ2-1; either TRBD1 or TRBD2 may supply D (6 bases each). The V gene's germline CDR1 is SGHAT and CDR2 FQNNGV. V lost 1 base and J lost 3, with 16 bases in between. The CDR3 sequence is 17 residues long. CDR3 sequence (DNA): TGTGCCAGCAGCTTAGTCTCGGGGGCCTTCCTCTACAATGAGCAGTTCTTC. Its translation: CASSLVSGAFLYNEQFF. Using reference TRBV11-2 and TRBJ2-1 for the parts outside the CDR3, the full variable domain is EAGVAQSPRYKIIEKRQSVAFWCNPISGHATLYWYQQILGQGPKLLIQFQNNGVVDDSQLPKDRFSAERLKGVDSTLKIQPAKLEDSAVYLCASSLVSGAFLYNEQFFGPGTRLTVL.

The genes are TRBV27 and TRBJ2-2; the D call may be TRBD1 or TRBD2 (5 bases each). Germline V CDR1 and CDR2: MNHEY, SMNVEV (reference sequence). The germline V and J ends were trimmed by 0 bases and 4 bases, with 12 bases remaining between them. This CDR3 is built from 16 residues. The CDR3 DNA reads as TGTGCCAGCAGTTTATCTCCCGGGGCGGCCACCGGGGAGCTGTTTTTT. This translates into CASSLSPGAATGELFF.

The rearrangement joins TRBV5-5 to TRBJ1-1, with 10 positions matching TRBD1. The CDR3 extends over 15 amino acids. Trimming removed 6 bases from V and 4 bases from J; junction bases left unmatched: 9. The germline gives CDR1 SGHKS, CDR2 YYEKEE (reference sequence). The CDR3 spells CASIRDRGLFTEAFF. CDR3 sequence (DNA): TGTGCCAGCATCAGAGACAGGGGGCTTTTCACTGAAGCTTTCTTT.

This chain joins TRBV7-2 and TRBJ2-4; 10 nucleotides line up with TRBD1. Germline CDR1 reads SGHTA; CDR2 reads FQGNSA. After removal of 0 bases from V and 9 bases from J, the junction contained 8 bases not matched to a gene. The CDR3 covers 16 residues. The CDR3: CASSLAGTGASRIQYF. CDR3 DNA: TGTGCCAGCAGCTTAGCCGGGACAGGGGCGTCGCGCATTCAGTACTTC.

The genes are TRBV7-6 and TRBJ1-5; TRBD1 aligns across 7 bases. V shed 1 base, J shed 4 bases, and the junction held 7 bases outside the gene matches. The length of the CDR3 is 16 residues. The germline V gene has CDR1 SGHVS and CDR2 FNYEAQ. This chain's CDR3 is CASSLGTGVGNQPQHF. CDR3 DNA: TGTGCCAGCAGCTTAGGTACAGGGGTGGGGAATCAGCCCCAGCATTTT.

This clone has only a few counts. V is TRBV10-3 and J is TRBJ2-5, with TRBD2 as a possible D gene (6 bases). The assigned J gene may be wrong: the sequence end matches TRBJ2-7 better. Germline V CDR1 and CDR2: ENHRY, SYGVKD. The length of the CDR3 is 17 residues. CDR3: CAISETGTEGLSYEQYF. CDR3 sequence (DNA): TGTGCCATCAGTGAGACCGGGACGGAGGGACTGTCCTACGAGCAGTACTTC.

As regards this clone: Other DNA sequences from this sample encode an identical CDR3 as well. The CDR3 region is CASSLLLGEQFF. The CDR3 DNA reads as TGTGCCAGCAGTTTACTCCTAGGTGAGCAGTTCTTC. The chain employs TRBV27 and TRBJ2-1; D is unresolved. V was clipped by 2 bases and J by 9 bases, with 8 bases between them. Germline loops: CDR1 MNHEY, CDR2 SMNVEV (reference sequence). This CDR3 is 12 amino acids long.

In DNA form, the CDR3 reads TGCAGCGTTGAAGGGACTAGCGTTTACAATGAGCAGTTCTTC. This translates into CSVEGTSVYNEQFF. V usage is TRBV29-1 and J usage is TRBJ2-1, with 9 bases aligning to TRBD2. Germline trimming cut 1 base from V and 4 bases from J; bases unmatched to any gene: 2. The CDR3 sequence is 14 residues long. Germline V gene lookup returns CDR1 SQVTM and CDR2 ANQGSEA.

The chain combines TRBV6-5 with TRBJ1-5; unclear D gene. This CDR3 is built from 15 residues. The germline gives CDR1 MNHEY, CDR2 SVGAGI. V shed 4 bases and J shed 2 bases, with 12 bases lying between them. CDR3 DNA sequence: TGTGCCAGCAGTTTGACCGGGAATGGCAATCAGCCCCAGCATTTT. Its translation: CASSLTGNGNQPQHF.

The chain is built from TRBV7-9 and TRBJ2-1; D not resolved. Per the germline V gene, CDR1 is SEHNR and CDR2 is FQNEAQ (reference sequence). The length of the CDR3 is 14 residues. The ends were cut back, 0 bases at V and 1 base at J, with 4 bases in the middle. Written as DNA, the CDR3 is TGTGCCAGCAGCTTAGCTGAATCCTACAATGAGCAGTTCTTC. Translating gives CASSLAESYNEQFF. The full variable domain, in which reference TRBV7-9 and TRBJ2-1 provide the parts outside the CDR3, is DTGVSQNPRHKITKRGQNVTFRCDPISEHNRLYWYRQTLGQGPEFLTYFQNEAQLEKSRLLSDRFSAERPKGSFSTLEIQRTEQGDSAMYLCASSLAESYNEQFFGPGTRLTVL.

The chain carries TRBV27 and TRBJ1-5; possibly TRBD1 for D (6 bases). CDR3 length: 14 amino acids. Per germline, CDR1 MNHEY and CDR2 SMNVEV (reference sequence). The V and J ends lost 4 bases and 1 base respectively, with 8 bases between them. In nucleotides, the CDR3 is TGTGCCAGCAGTTCGGGGACAAGCAATCAGCCCCAGCATTTT. Amino acids: CASSSGTSNQPQHF.